Below, one TCR beta chain is given with its context. Its antigen remains unknown. This sample is part of a study of Ad26.COV2.S vaccination and SARS-CoV-2 variants. Study details: As a participant in COV1001, the donor was in the Ad26.COV2.S trial arm.

The protocol was immunoSEQ multiplex PCR, while the TCRdb copy is restricted to in-frame clones and leaves out a portion. Of about 440,000 clones listed, 90% are singletons. Sample treatment: 15 to 20 received Ad26.COV2.S at low or high dose, single or two shots; 5 received placebo; per-sample allocation not given. Sampling happened 63 days after the first vaccine or placebo injection. General study results and limits: Placebo recipients trailed vaccine recipients in spike-specific TCR breadth. The TCR breadth and depth analyses may have understated or missed part of the total T cell responses.

Germline V gene sequence: CDR1 SGDLS, CDR2 YYNGEE. The CDR3 is 20 residues long. The J segment lost 0 bases and the V segment lost 0 bases, leaving 6 bases of the junction unmatched. The V call is TRBV9, the J call TRBJ2-2, with 15 nucleotides matching TRBD2. The sample in question was peripheral blood, obtained in a trial of Ad26.COV2.S vaccine versus placebo. This receptor was obtained from a person between 18 and 65 years old who received the Ad26.COV2.S COVID-19 vaccine or a placebo. The CDR3 loop is CASSVVSGLAGGANTGELFF. The DNA for the CDR3 is TGTGCCAGCAGCGTAGTTTCGGGACTAGCGGGAGGAGCGAACACCGGGGAGCTGTTTTTT.